The 20 T cell receptor beta chains listed next were all sequenced from one sample in a study of shared clonotypes between healthy human individuals. The protocol was immunoSEQ multiplex PCR, while the TCRdb copy is restricted to in-frame clones and leaves out a portion. This table has some 2,100,000 clones, more than 90% appearing once. The sequenced sample was naive CD4+ T cells sorted from blood. The subset here: CD45RA+ positively selected. Source of these receptors: a man younger than 35 in good health.

This clone was seen only a few times. CDR3 bases: TGTGCCAGCAGCCGAGGGACAGGGATGAATCAGCCCCAGCATTTT. This encodes CASSRGTGMNQPQHF. The V call is TRBV5-6, the J call TRBJ1-5, with 9 bases matching TRBD1. Per the germline V gene, CDR1 is SGHDT and CDR2 is YYEEEE. The CDR3 loop spans 15 amino acids. With V trimmed by 4 bases and J by 4 bases, 6 bases remained unmatched.

The chain uses TRBV27 and TRBJ1-4, with 9 bases lining up with TRBD1. Germline CDR1 and CDR2: MNHEY and SMNVEV (reference sequence). Trimming took 5 bases from V and 5 from J; bases not matched to a gene: 12. The CDR3 totals 17 residues. The DNA of the CDR3 is TGTGCCAGCAGTCCGCCGGGACAGGGCCGGAGGAATGAAAAACTGTTTTTT. As protein: CASSPPGQGRRNEKLFF.

In the case of this clone: One junction end does not reproduce the germline sequence, and a read error may be involved. V gene TRBV7-7 combines with J gene TRBJ1-1; D is undetermined. Germline V gene lookup returns CDR1 SSHAT and CDR2 FNYEAQ (reference sequence). The CDR3 is made up of 13 amino acids. This chain's CDR3 is CASSFRQYTEAFF. In DNA form, the CDR3 reads TGTGCTAGCAGCTTTAGGCAGTACACTGAAGCTTTCTTT.

The J gene is TRBJ2-2, the V gene TRBV10-1; 7 bases map to TRBD1. The CDR3 runs 17 residues. Per the germline V gene, CDR1 is WNHNN and CDR2 is SYGVQD (reference sequence). In DNA form, the CDR3 reads TGCGCTCCCAGGGGTACCCGGCAGGGGGTTGTCACCGGGGAGCTGTTTTTT. Translating gives CAPRGTRQGVVTGELFF.

The chain is built from TRBV7-9 and TRBJ1-2; D unclear. Germline V gives CDR1 SEHNR, CDR2 FQNEAQ (reference sequence). The germline V and J ends were trimmed by 2 bases and 3 bases, with 10 bases remaining between them. This CDR3 is built from 14 residues. DNA for the CDR3: TGTGCCAGCAGCTTAAGGAGGGAGTACTATGGCTACACCTTC. This translates into CASSLRREYYGYTF.

CDR3 region: CASRRAGTDNEQFF. For the CDR3, the DNA is TGTGCCAGCAGACGAGCCGGGACGGACAATGAGCAGTTCTTC. The rearrangement uses TRBV6-1 and TRBJ2-1; either TRBD1 or TRBD2 may fit D (5 bases each). The CDR3 has 14 amino acids. Germline V CDR1 and CDR2: MNHNS, SASEGT. Trimming took off 6 bases at V and 5 bases at J, with 14 bases between the two ends.

CDR3 loop: CASSWTGQGNEKLFF. The DNA of the CDR3 is TGTGCCAGCAGTTGGACGGGACAAGGAAATGAAAAACTGTTTTTT. This sequence joins TRBV7-9 and TRBJ1-4; perhaps TRBD1 as D (6 bases). The V end lost 6 bases, the J end lost 5 bases, and 16 bases lay between the germline ends. Germline assignment: CDR1 SEHNR and CDR2 FQNEAQ (reference sequence). The CDR3 consists of 15 residues.

The rearrangement joins TRBV5-1 to TRBJ2-3; 8 bases match TRBD2. The CDR3 is 16 residues long. Germline V lookup: CDR1 SGHRS, CDR2 YFSETQ. The V and J ends lost 0 bases and 6 bases, in that order; junction bases with no gene match: 9. The CDR3 DNA is TGCGCCAGCAGCTTGGACGTCGGGGGGGCCTCGGATACGCAGTATTTT. This gives the protein CASSLDVGGASDTQYF. Supplemented by reference TRBV5-1 and TRBJ2-3, the full variable domain reads KAGVTQTPRYLIKTRGQQVTLSCSPISGHRSVSWYQQTPGQGLQFLFEYFSETQRNKGNFPGRFSGRQFSNSRSEMNVSTLELGDSALYLCASSLDVGGASDTQYFGPGTRLTVL.

The chain combines TRBV5-4 with TRBJ1-6; 7 positions agree with TRBD1. There are 14 residues in the CDR3. CDR1 is SGHNT and CDR2 is YYREEE in the germline V gene (reference sequence). V trimming: 4 bases; J trimming: 13 bases; junction bases outside the gene matches: 11. The CDR3 spells CASSPGGTAFPLHF. In DNA form, the CDR3 reads TGTGCCAGCAGCCCAGGAGGGACAGCCTTCCCCCTCCACTTT. Drawing the rest from reference TRBV5-4 and TRBJ1-6, the complete variable domain is ETGVTQSPTHLIKTRGQQVTLRCSSQSGHNTVSWYQQALGQGPQFIFQYYREEENGRGNFPPRFSGLQFPNYSSELNVNALELDDSALYLCASSPGGTAFPLHFGNGTRLTVT.

This clone was seen just once. V is TRBV6-5 and J is TRBJ2-2; 7 bases line up with TRBD2. This CDR3 is 14 amino acids long. J gave up 6 bases and V 4 bases, and 5 bases lay outside the gene matches. Germline V gene lookup returns CDR1 MNHEY and CDR2 SVGAGI. Written as DNA, the CDR3 is TGTGCCAGCAGTTCGGGGGGATCGGCCGGGGAGCTGTTTTTT. Amino acids: CASSSGGSAGELFF.

This clone is a singleton in its sample. At the DNA level, this CDR3 is encoded by other sequences in the same sample as well. The chain combines TRBV28 with TRBJ1-5, with D perhaps TRBD1 (5 bases). This CDR3 is 15 amino acids long. CDR1 and CDR2 (germline): MDHEN, SYDVKM. Trimming took 5 bases from V and 0 from J, leaving 11 bases between them. CDR3 sequence reads: CASSPGTGSNQPQHF. CDR3 DNA: TGTGCCAGCAGTCCCGGGACGGGTAGCAATCAGCCCCAGCATTTT.

J is TRBJ2-7 and V is TRBV6-6; 8 nucleotides line up with TRBD1. The CDR3 is 11 residues long. Germline-derived CDR1 and CDR2 are MNHNY and SVGAGI (reference sequence). V gave up 10 bases and J gave up 4 bases; unmatched junction bases: 3. The CDR3 DNA reads as TGTGCCACGGGACAGGCTTACGAGCAGTACTTC. Translated, it gives CATGQAYEQYF.

The chain couples TRBV11-1 to TRBJ2-7; 7 positions match TRBD1. Per germline, CDR1 SGHAT and CDR2 FQDESV (reference sequence). CDR3 length: 13 residues. Unmatched junction bases numbered 7, after V lost 5 bases and J lost 6 bases. DNA for the CDR3: TGTGCCAGCAGCCTAGACAGGGTCGGCGAGCAGTACTTC. Translation gives CASSLDRVGEQYF.

The chain employs TRBV18 and TRBJ2-5; tentative D call: TRBD2 (5 bases). V lost 4 bases to trimming and J lost 4 bases, with 19 bases between them. CDR3 length: 16 residues. Per germline, CDR1 KGHSH and CDR2 LQKENI. CDR3: CASSLKREGRGETQYF. CDR3 nucleotides: TGTGCCAGCTCACTCAAACGGGAAGGAAGAGGAGAGACCCAGTACTTC.

Details on this clone: Other DNA sequences from this sample encode an identical CDR3 as well. The chain joins TRBV5-4 to TRBJ2-3; D possibly corresponds to TRBD2 (5 bases). The germline V gene has CDR1 SGHNT and CDR2 YYREEE (reference sequence). Trimming shortened V by 0 bases and J by 3 bases, and 5 bases separated the two germline ends. The CDR3 totals 13 residues. The CDR3 loop is CASSLGGTDTQYF. CDR3 DNA: TGTGCCAGCAGCTTGGGAGGGACAGATACGCAGTATTTT.

Comments on this clone: This sample also contains other DNA sequences that code for the same CDR3. CDR3 amino acids: CSARVSEAFF. The CDR3 DNA sequence: TGCAGTGCTAGGGTCTCTGAAGCTTTCTTT. V gene TRBV20-1 combines with J gene TRBJ1-1; D uncertain. V lost 3 bases to trimming and J lost 6 bases, with 5 bases between them. The CDR3 covers 10 residues. Per germline, CDR1 DFQATT and CDR2 SNEGSKA (reference sequence).

The V gene is TRBV29-1, the J gene TRBJ2-7; 7 positions agree with TRBD2. CDR1 and CDR2 (germline): SQVTM, ANQGSEA. The junction had 9 bases not matched to a gene; V was cut back by 2 bases and J by 2 bases. The CDR3 runs to 15 residues. The CDR3 sequence is CSVEMRLAYPYEQYF. DNA for the CDR3: TGCAGCGTTGAAATGAGACTAGCTTACCCCTACGAGCAGTACTTC.

The V and J genes are TRBV28 and TRBJ2-3; TRBD2 is a possible D gene (6 bases). The CDR3 loop spans 15 amino acids. Trimming took off 1 base at V and 2 bases at J, with 10 bases between the two ends. The germline gives CDR1 MDHEN, CDR2 SYDVKM. The CDR3 reads CASSLFAGPTDTQYF. The CDR3 DNA follows: TGTGCCAGCAGTTTATTTGCGGGGCCCACAGATACGCAGTATTTT. The full variable domain, its missing parts supplied by reference TRBV28 and TRBJ2-3, is DVKVTQSSRYLVKRTGEKVFLECVQDMDHENMFWYRQDPGLGLRLIYFSYDVKMKEKGDIPEGYSVSREKKERFSLILESASTNQTSMYLCASSLFAGPTDTQYFGPGTRLTVL.

V gene TRBV7-9 combines with J gene TRBJ1-2; 8 positions match TRBD1. The CDR3 has 16 amino acids. Germline CDR1 and CDR2: SEHNR and FQNEAQ (reference sequence). Trimming cost V 2 bases and J 7 bases; bases outside gene matches: 12. In DNA, the CDR3 is TGTGCCAGCAGCTTAAGTTATCCGGACAGGGTGGCTGGCTACACCTTC. Residues: CASSLSYPDRVAGYTF.

V gene TRBV4-1 combines with J gene TRBJ2-2, with D unresolved. The V and J ends lost 4 bases and 4 bases respectively, with 13 bases between them. The CDR3 loop spans 15 amino acids. Germline V gene sequence: CDR1 MGHRA, CDR2 YSYEKL. CDR3 sequence: CASSPPGSSTGELFF. The CDR3 nucleotides read TGCGCCAGCAGCCCTCCGGGTAGCAGCACCGGGGAGCTGTTTTTT.